The 7 T cell receptor beta chains below were found in one sample sequenced in a study of identical twins. MiXCR was run by TCRdb on the 5' RACE reads, yielding one entry per CDR3 protein. The sample has some 630,000 distinct CDR3 sequences; about 7.1% are singletons. The sample also formed part of further work on yellow fever vaccine responses in identical twins.

The sequenced sample was PBMCs. The receptor set was obtained from a woman aged 18-29 years in good health.

This clonotype was found a few times. CDR3 nucleotides: TGTGCCAGCAGTGAGACACCCCAGCCTAACTATGGCTACACCTTC. Encoded protein: CASSETPQPNYGYTF. The gene calls are TRBV2 and TRBJ1-2, with D unresolved. Deletions cut 3 bases from V and 0 bases from J, with 11 bases between. The germline CDR1 and CDR2 sequences are SNHLY and FYNNEI. The CDR3 loop spans 15 amino acids.

This clonotype occurred many times. The chain uses TRBV10-3 and TRBJ2-6, with 10 bases matching TRBD2. The V segment lost 6 bases and the J segment 0 bases; nucleotides outside the gene matches: 8. Per germline, CDR1 ENHRY and CDR2 SYGVKD. This CDR3 spans 18 amino acids. The CDR3 sequence is CAISLAGEGYSGANVLTF. The CDR3 region has the DNA TGTGCCATCAGCCTAGCGGGAGAAGGCTACTCTGGGGCCAACGTCCTGACTTTC.

In this sample, this clonotype turned up a few times. V and J are TRBV7-6 and TRBJ2-1; 9 bases are shared with TRBD2. V dropped 2 bases and J dropped 7; count of bases not matched to a gene: 9. The CDR3 runs to 16 residues. The germline V gene has CDR1 SGHVS and CDR2 FNYEAQ. The CDR3 region has the DNA TGTGCCAGCAGCTTACAGGGTAGCGGGAGTACTAATGAGCAGTTCTTC. This gives the protein CASSLQGSGSTNEQFF.

The J gene is TRBJ2-1, the V gene TRBV29-1; TRBD2 matches at 7 bases. V was pared by 7 bases and J by 6 bases, with 15 bases of the junction left unmatched. The CDR3 consists of 15 residues. CDR1 is SQVTM and CDR2 is ANQGSEA in the germline V gene. CDR3 sequence (DNA): TGCAGCGCCCTAGGCCCGGGAGGAAGCCCCAATGAGCAGTTCTTC. It yields the protein CSALGPGGSPNEQFF.

At least ten counts were recorded for this clonotype. The V call is TRBV5-5, the J call TRBJ2-2; TRBD2 aligns across 7 bases. The CDR3 is 15 amino acids. Germline assignment: CDR1 SGHKS and CDR2 YYEKEE (reference sequence). V shed 7 bases, J shed 4 bases, and the junction held 10 bases outside the gene matches. The CDR3 coding sequence is TGTGCCAGCGGGGTGGAACTAGCGATCACCGGGGAGCTGTTTTTT. Protein: CASGVELAITGELFF.

This clonotype showed up many times. The chain employs TRBV3-1 and TRBJ2-2, with D unclear. Deletions cut 3 bases from V and 0 bases from J, with 5 bases between. Germline CDR1 and CDR2: LGHDT and YNNKEL (reference sequence). The CDR3 is made up of 14 amino acids. The CDR3 DNA reads as TGTGCCAGCAGCCAGCACCCGAACACCGGGGAGCTGTTTTTT. Protein: CASSQHPNTGELFF. The full variable domain, in which reference TRBV3-1 and TRBJ2-2 provide the parts outside the CDR3, is DTAVSQTPKYLVTQMGNDKSIKCEQNLGHDTMYWYKQDSKKFLKIMFSYNNKELIINETVPNRFSPKSPDKAHLNLHINSLELGDSAVYFCASSQHPNTGELFFGEGSRLTVL.

This clonotype came up many times. The gene calls are TRBV20-1 and TRBJ1-6, with D unclear. This CDR3 is built from 16 residues. Germline V lookup: CDR1 DFQATT, CDR2 SNEGSKA (reference sequence). The CDR3 coding sequence is TGCAGGGGTGTTGGTTTGGGATCCCTCGAAAGTTCACCCCTCCACTTT. Protein product: CRGVGLGSLESSPLHF.